Shown below are 5 T cell receptor beta chains from a single sample sequenced in a study of Ad26.COV2.S vaccination and SARS-CoV-2 variants. The repertoire was sequenced with immunoSEQ multiplex PCR; TCRdb's copy has only in-frame clones and lacks some. This table holds some 290,000 clones, around 81% found once. The treatment denotes: some 20 received Ad26.COV2.S at low or high dose, single or two shots; 5 received placebo; per-sample allocation not given. The samples were gathered on day 63 after the first injection of vaccine or placebo. The material sequenced was peripheral blood, taken in a trial of Ad26.COV2.S vaccine versus placebo. Receptors originate from a person aged 18-65 years who received the Ad26.COV2.S COVID-19 vaccine or a placebo.

The chain has TRBV12-3 or TRBV12-4 and TRBJ1-1; D might be TRBD1 (6 bases). The CDR3 length is 13 residues. V lost 6 bases and J lost 1, with 9 bases in between. This chain's CDR3 is CASRGAPNTEAFF. The DNA of the CDR3 is TGTGCCAGCAGGGGGGCTCCGAACACTGAAGCTTTCTTT.

Points on this clone: Other DNA sequences in this specimen translate into the identical CDR3. This chain links TRBV12-3 or TRBV12-4 with TRBJ1-1; no definite D call. V lost 3 bases and J lost 1, with 6 bases in between. This CDR3 is built from 13 residues. CDR3 in amino acids: CASSFAENTEAFF. CDR3 sequence (DNA): TGTGCCAGCAGTTTCGCGGAGAACACTGAAGCTTTCTTT.

The rearrangement links TRBV6-5 to TRBJ2-7; 8 bases align to TRBD1. Trimming cost V 4 bases and J 5 bases; bases outside gene matches: 7. Germline lookup yields CDR1 MNHEY and CDR2 SVGAGI. The CDR3 is made up of 14 amino acids. CDR3 protein: CASSSGQEGHEQYF. In DNA, the CDR3 is TGTGCCAGCAGTTCGGGACAGGAGGGTCACGAGCAGTACTTC.

This chain connects TRBV3-1 (or the pseudogene TRBV3-2) to TRBJ2-1; the match to TRBD1 covers 7 bases. The CDR3 sequence is 15 residues long. Germline trimming cut 4 bases from V and 4 bases from J; bases unmatched to any gene: 7. Per the germline V gene, CDR1 is LGHDT and CDR2 is YNNKEL (reference sequence). CDR3 loop: CASSPRDREYNEQFF. In DNA, the CDR3 is TGTGCCAGCAGCCCACGGGACAGAGAGTACAATGAGCAGTTCTTC.

The rearrangement joins TRBV7-6 to TRBJ1-4, with TRBD1 matching 7 bases. Unmatched junction bases numbered 10, after V lost 4 bases and J lost 8 bases. Per the germline V gene, CDR1 is SGHVS and CDR2 is FNYEAQ. The CDR3 consists of 15 residues. The CDR3 protein is CASSSVPGQREKLFF. As DNA, the CDR3 is TGTGCCAGCAGCTCAGTCCCGGGACAGAGGGAAAAACTGTTTTTT.